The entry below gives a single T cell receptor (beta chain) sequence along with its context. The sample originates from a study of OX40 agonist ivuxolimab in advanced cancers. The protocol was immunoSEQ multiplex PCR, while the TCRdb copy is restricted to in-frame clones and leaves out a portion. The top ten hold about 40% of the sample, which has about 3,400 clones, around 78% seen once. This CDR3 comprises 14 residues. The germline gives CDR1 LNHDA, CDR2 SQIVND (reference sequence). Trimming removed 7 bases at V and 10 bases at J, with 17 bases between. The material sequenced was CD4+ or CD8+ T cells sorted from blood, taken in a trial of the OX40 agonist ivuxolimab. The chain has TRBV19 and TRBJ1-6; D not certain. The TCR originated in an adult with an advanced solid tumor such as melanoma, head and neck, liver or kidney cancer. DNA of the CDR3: TGTGCCAGTAACCCCGGCGAGGGAAGGTCACCCCTCCACTTT. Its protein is CASNPGEGRSPLHF. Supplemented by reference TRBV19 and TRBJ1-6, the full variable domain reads DGGITQSPKYLFRKEGQNVTLSCEQNLNHDAMYWYRQDPGQGLRLIYYSQIVNDFQKGDIAEGYSVSREKKESFPLTVTSAQKNPTAFYLCASNPGEGRSPLHFGNGTRLTVT.